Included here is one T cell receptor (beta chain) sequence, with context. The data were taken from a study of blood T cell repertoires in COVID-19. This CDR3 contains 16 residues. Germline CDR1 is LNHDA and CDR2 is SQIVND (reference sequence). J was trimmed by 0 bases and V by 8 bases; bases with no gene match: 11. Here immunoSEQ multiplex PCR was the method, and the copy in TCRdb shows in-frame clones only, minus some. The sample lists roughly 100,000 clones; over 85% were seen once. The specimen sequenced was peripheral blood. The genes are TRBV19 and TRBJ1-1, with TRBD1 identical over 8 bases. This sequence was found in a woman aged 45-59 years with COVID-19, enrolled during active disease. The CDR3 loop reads CASQGAGGYMNTEAFF. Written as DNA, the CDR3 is TGTGCCAGTCAGGGGGCAGGGGGATACATGAACACTGAAGCTTTCTTT.